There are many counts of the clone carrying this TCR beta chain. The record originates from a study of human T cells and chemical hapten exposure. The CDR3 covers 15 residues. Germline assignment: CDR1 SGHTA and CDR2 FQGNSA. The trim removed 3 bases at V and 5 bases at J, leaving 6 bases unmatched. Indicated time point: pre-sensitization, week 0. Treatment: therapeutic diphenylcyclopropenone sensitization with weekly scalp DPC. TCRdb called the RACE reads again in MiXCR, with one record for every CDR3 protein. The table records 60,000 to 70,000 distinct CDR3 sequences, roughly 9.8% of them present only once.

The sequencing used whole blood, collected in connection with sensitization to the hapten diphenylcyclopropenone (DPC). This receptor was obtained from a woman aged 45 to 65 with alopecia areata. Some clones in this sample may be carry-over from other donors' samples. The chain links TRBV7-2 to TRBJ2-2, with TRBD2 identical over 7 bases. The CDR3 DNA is TGTGCCAGCAGCTTCGGGACTATGGTAACCGGGGAGCTGTTTTTT. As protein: CASSFGTMVTGELFF.